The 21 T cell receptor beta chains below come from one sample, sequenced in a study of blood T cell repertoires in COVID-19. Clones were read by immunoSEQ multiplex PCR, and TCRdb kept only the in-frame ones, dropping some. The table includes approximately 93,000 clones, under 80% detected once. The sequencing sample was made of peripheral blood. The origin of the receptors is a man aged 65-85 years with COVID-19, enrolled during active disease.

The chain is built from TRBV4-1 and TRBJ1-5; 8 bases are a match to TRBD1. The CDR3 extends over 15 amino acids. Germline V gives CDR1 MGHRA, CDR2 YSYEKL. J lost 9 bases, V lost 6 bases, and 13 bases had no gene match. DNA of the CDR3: TGCGCCAGCAGGCCCGACCAGGGGGCAAGGCGGCCCCAGCATTTT. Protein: CASRPDQGARRPQHF.

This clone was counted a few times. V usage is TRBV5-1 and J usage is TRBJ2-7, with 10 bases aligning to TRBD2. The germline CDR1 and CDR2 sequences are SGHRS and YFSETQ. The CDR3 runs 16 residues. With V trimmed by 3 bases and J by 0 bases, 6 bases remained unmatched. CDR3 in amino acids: CASSSWTSGSSYEQYF. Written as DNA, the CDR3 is TGCGCCAGCAGCTCTTGGACTAGCGGAAGCTCCTACGAGCAGTACTTC.

The DNA for the CDR3 is TGTGCCAGCGGGTTAACTAGCGGGAGAATGAATGAGCAGTTCTTC. The encoded protein is CASGLTSGRMNEQFF. V is TRBV2 and J is TRBJ2-1, with 11 bases aligning to TRBD2. The germline gives CDR1 SNHLY, CDR2 FYNNEI. V dropped 8 bases and J dropped 7; count of bases not matched to a gene: 10. The CDR3 contains 15 residues.

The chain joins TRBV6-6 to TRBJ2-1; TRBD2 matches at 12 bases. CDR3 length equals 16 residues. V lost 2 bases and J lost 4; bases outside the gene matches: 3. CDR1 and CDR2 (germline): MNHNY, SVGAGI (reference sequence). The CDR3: CASSYRTSGKYNEQFF. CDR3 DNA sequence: TGTGCCAGCAGTTACCGGACTAGCGGGAAATACAATGAGCAGTTCTTC.

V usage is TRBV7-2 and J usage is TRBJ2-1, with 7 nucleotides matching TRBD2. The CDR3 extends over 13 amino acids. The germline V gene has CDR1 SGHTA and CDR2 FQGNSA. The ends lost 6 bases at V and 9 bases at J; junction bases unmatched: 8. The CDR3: CASRTTSQAEQFF. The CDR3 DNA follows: TGTGCCAGCAGGACGACTAGCCAGGCTGAGCAGTTCTTC.

CDR3 DNA: TGTGCCAGCAGGCCCTCGACGGCGGGAGGAGGAAGGAATGAGCAGTTCTTC. Translated, it gives CASRPSTAGGGRNEQFF. The chain recombines TRBV5-5 with TRBJ2-1; 8 bases are a match to TRBD2. The trim removed 5 bases at V and 7 bases at J, leaving 17 bases unmatched. The germline V gene has CDR1 SGHKS and CDR2 YYEKEE (reference sequence). This CDR3 comprises 17 residues.

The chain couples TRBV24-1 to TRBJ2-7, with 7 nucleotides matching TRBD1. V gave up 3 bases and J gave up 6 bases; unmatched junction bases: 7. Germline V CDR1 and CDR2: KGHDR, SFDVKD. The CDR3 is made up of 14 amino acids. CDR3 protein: CATSDRTGIGEQYF. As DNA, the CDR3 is TGTGCCACCAGTGATAGGACAGGTATCGGCGAGCAGTACTTC.

This CDR3 is CASSGGYTDTQYF. As DNA, the CDR3 is TGTGCTTCTAGCGGGGGGTACACAGATACGCAGTATTTT. The chain uses TRBV9 and TRBJ2-3, with 11 bases lining up with TRBD2. The CDR3 runs 13 residues. From germline, CDR1 is SGDLS and CDR2 YYNGEE.

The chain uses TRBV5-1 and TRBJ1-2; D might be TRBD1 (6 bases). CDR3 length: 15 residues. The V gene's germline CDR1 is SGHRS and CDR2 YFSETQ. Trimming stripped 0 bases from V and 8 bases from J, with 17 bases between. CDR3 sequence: CASSLAEGGFRGYTF. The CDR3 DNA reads TGCGCCAGCAGCTTGGCCGAGGGGGGGTTTCGCGGCTACACCTTC. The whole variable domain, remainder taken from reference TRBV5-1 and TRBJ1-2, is KAGVTQTPRYLIKTRGQQVTLSCSPISGHRSVSWYQQTPGQGLQFLFEYFSETQRNKGNFPGRFSGRQFSNSRSEMNVSTLELGDSALYLCASSLAEGGFRGYTFGSGTRLTVV.

Here the CDR3 reads CASSTNRPYF. The CDR3 DNA is TGTGCCAGCAGCACAAACAGGCCGTACTTC. The chain uses TRBV7-2 and TRBJ2-5, with D perhaps TRBD1 (5 bases). The CDR3 length is 10 residues. CDR1 is SGHTA, CDR2 FQGNSA, per germline. Trimming shortened V by 5 bases and J by 13 bases, and 11 bases separated the two germline ends.

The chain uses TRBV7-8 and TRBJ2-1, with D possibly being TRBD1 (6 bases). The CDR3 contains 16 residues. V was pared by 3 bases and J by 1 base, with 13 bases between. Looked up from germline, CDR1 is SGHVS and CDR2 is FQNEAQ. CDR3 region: CASSFYADSSYNEQFF. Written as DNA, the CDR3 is TGTGCCAGCAGCTTTTACGCGGACAGTTCCTACAATGAGCAGTTCTTC.

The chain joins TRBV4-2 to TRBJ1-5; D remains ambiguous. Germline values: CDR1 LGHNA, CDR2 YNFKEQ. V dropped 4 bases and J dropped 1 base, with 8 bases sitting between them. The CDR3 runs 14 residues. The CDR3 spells CASSLDQSNQPQHF. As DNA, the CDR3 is TGTGCCAGCAGCCTAGACCAAAGCAATCAGCCCCAGCATTTT.

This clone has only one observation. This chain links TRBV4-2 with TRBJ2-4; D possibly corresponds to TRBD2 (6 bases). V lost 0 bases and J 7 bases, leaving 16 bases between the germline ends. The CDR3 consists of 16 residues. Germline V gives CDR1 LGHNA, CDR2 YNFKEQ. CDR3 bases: TGTGCCAGCAGCCAAGAACCGGGACCCGGAGGGAACATTCAGTACTTC. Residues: CASSQEPGPGGNIQYF.

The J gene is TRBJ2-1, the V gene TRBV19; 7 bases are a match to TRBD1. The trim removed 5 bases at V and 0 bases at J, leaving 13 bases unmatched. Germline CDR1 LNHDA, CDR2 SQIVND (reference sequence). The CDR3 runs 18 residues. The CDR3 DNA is TGTGCCAGTAGTTTCACCGGGACAGCAGTAAGCTCCTACAATGAGCAGTTCTTC. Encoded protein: CASSFTGTAVSSYNEQFF.

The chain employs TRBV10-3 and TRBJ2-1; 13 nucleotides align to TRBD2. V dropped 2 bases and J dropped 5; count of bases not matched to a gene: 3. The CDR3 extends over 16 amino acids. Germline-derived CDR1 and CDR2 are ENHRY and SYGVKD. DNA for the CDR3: TGTGCCATCAGTGAGACTAGCGGGAGGGTAGACAATGAGCAGTTCTTC. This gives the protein CAISETSGRVDNEQFF.

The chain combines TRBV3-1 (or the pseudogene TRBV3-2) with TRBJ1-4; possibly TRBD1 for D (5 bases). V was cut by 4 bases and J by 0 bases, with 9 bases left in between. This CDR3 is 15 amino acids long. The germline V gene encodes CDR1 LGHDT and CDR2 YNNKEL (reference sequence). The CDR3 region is CASSPTGTTNEKLFF. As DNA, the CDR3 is TGTGCCAGCAGCCCAACAGGCACAACTAATGAAAAACTGTTTTTT.

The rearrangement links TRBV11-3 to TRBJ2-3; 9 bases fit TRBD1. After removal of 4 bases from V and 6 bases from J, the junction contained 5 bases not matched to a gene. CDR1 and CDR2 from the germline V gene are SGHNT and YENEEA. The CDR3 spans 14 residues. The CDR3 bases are TGTGCCAGCAGCTCCGGACAGGGGAGGGATACGCAGTATTTT. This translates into CASSSGQGRDTQYF.

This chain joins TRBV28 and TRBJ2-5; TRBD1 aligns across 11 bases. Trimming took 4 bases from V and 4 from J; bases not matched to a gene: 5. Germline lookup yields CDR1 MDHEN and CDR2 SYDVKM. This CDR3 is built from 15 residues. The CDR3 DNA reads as TGTGCCAGCAGTTCCGCGGACAGGGGGCTAGAGACCCAGTACTTC. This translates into CASSSADRGLETQYF.

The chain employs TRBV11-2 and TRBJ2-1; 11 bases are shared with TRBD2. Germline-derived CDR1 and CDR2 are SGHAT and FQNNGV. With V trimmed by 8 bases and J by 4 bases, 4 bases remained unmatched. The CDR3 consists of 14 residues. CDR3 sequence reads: CASGRTSGYNEQFF. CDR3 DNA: TGTGCCAGCGGCCGGACTAGCGGGTACAATGAGCAGTTCTTC.

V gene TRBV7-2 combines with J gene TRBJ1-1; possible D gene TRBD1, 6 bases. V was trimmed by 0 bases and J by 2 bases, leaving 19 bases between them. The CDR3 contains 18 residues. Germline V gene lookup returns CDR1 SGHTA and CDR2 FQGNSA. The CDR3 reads CASSLALPGTLQNTEAFF. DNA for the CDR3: TGTGCCAGCAGCTTAGCACTACCCGGGACACTCCAAAACACTGAAGCTTTCTTT.

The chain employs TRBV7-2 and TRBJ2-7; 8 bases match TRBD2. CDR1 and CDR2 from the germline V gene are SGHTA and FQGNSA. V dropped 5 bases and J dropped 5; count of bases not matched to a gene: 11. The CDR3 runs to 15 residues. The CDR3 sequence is CASSPGGTRVNEQYF. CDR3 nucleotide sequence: TGTGCCAGCAGCCCCGGTGGGACTAGAGTCAACGAGCAGTACTTC.